This T cell receptor (beta chain) came from a study of blood T cells in healthy people across ages. Study overall: Template switching retrieved approximately one barcoded beta molecule for each two T cells.

This clonotype was counted only a few times. It was approximately 10 milliliters of peripheral blood that were drawn from each donor. J lost 3 bases, V lost 0 bases, and 3 bases had no gene match. CDR1 SGDLS and CDR2 YYNGEE come from the germline V gene. This CDR3 is built from 16 residues. A second PCR of 7 to 11 cycles used a sample-barcoded 5' primer and a J-beta primer mix. Through a template-switch adaptor with 12 random nucleotides, each cDNA molecule received a tag. No fewer than 3 million CDR3-containing paired-end reads came from each sample. TCRdb recomputed calls from the 5' RACE reads with MiXCR, one row per CDR3 protein. The data contain 2 million or so distinct CDR3 sequences, just under 50% of them seen just once; the ten biggest clones take up around 2.1%.

Sequenced material: blood. The V gene is TRBV9, the J gene TRBJ2-7; 13 bases line up with TRBD2. The receptor's source is a middle-aged woman in good health. The CDR3, as DNA: TGTGCCAGCAGCGTAGGCGGACTAGCGGGGGTCTACGAGCAGTACTTC. Translated: CASSVGGLAGVYEQYF.